This TCR beta chain was obtained from a study of cytomegalovirus exposure and HLA in healthy donors. Study at large: In a previous analysis, 117 million unique TCR beta sequences were found from approximately 180 million T cells. The study placed approximately 80% of its approximately 400 genotyped donors in the Caucasian-associated ancestry cluster.

Study-wide points: Productive rates of about 87% or about 30% were seen for most TCR beta V segments in an earlier analysis.

The CDR3 sequence is 14 residues long. The germline gives CDR1 SQVTM, CDR2 ANQGSEA. Trimming took 1 base from V and 1 from J; bases not matched to a gene: 2. Comments on this clone: The antigen remains undetermined.

Regarding donors, all were healthy bone marrow donors. The PCR used 60 Vbeta and 13 Jbeta primers. Some clones are missing from TCRdb's copy, which holds only in-frame ones; the method was immunoSEQ multiplex PCR. This table has 85,000 to 100,000 clones, about 77% appearing once. V usage is TRBV29-1 and J usage is TRBJ2-3, with 7 bases identical to TRBD2. This sequence was found in a woman aged 40 to 49 in good health and CMV-seronegative. The sequencing sample was made of PBMCs. Written as DNA, the CDR3 is TGCAGCGTTGAAGCTAGCGGTGGCACAGATACGCAGTATTTT. Translated: CSVEASGGTDTQYF.